Below are 17 T cell receptor beta chains sequenced from a single sample in a study of T cell repertoires in cytomegalovirus infection. Using its own MiXCR run on the reads, TCRdb lists one record per CDR3 protein. The table lists about 740,000 distinct CDR3 sequences, approximately 34% of them singletons. The material sequenced was PBMCs. These receptors all come from a human donor in good health (CMV status not recorded). Some clones in this sample may be carry-over from other donors' samples.

The V gene is TRBV6-1, the J gene TRBJ2-1, with 9 nucleotides matching TRBD2. From germline, CDR1 is MNHNS and CDR2 SASEGT. With 3 bases clipped from V and 4 bases from J, the junction kept 4 bases outside the gene matches. This CDR3 comprises 15 residues. This CDR3 reads CASSEREGLYNEQFF. CDR3 DNA: TGTGCCAGCAGTGAGCGGGAGGGGCTATACAATGAGCAGTTCTTC.

This clonotype was counted many times. This chain joins TRBV7-2 and TRBJ1-5, with TRBD1 identical over 9 bases. Germline lookup yields CDR1 SGHTA and CDR2 FQGNSA. The CDR3 length is 15 residues. V shed 5 bases and J 6 bases; nucleotides not matched to a gene: 8. In nucleotides, the CDR3 is TGTGCCAGCAGCACCACCGGGACAGGGAGTCAGCCCCAGCATTTT. Protein: CASSTTGTGSQPQHF.

Points on this clonotype: The germline gene is not matched at one end of the junction; a read error may be the cause. This chain links TRBV5-1 with TRBJ2-7, with 10 positions matching TRBD2. The germline V gene has CDR1 SGHRS and CDR2 YFSETQ. The CDR3 spans 15 residues. As DNA, the CDR3 is TGCGCCAGCACCAGGCTAGCGGGAGCGAACTACGAGCAGTGCTTC. Its translation: CASTRLAGANYEQCF.

This clonotype was observed a handful of times. The chain uses TRBV5-4 and TRBJ1-1, with 7 bases matching TRBD1. The trim removed 3 bases at V and 2 bases at J, leaving 7 bases unmatched. There are 15 residues in the CDR3. Germline V gene sequence: CDR1 SGHNT, CDR2 YYREEE (reference sequence). For the CDR3, the DNA is TGTGCCAGCAGCTGGGACAGAAGGGGTAACACTGAAGCTTTCTTT. Residues: CASSWDRRGNTEAFF.

The chain recombines TRBV7-8 with TRBJ1-2, with a tentative D call TRBD1 (5 bases). The CDR3 sequence is 12 residues long. The V end was cut by 7 bases, the J end by 6 bases, with 12 bases between. In germline, CDR1 is SGHVS, CDR2 FQNEAQ. CDR3 nucleotides: TGTGCCAGCACCTTCGGGGCGGATGGCTACACCTTC. It is translated as CASTFGADGYTF.

The chain joins TRBV6-5 to TRBJ1-5, with TRBD1 matching 8 bases. The J segment lost 1 base and the V segment lost 5 bases, leaving 10 bases of the junction unmatched. Germline assignment: CDR1 MNHEY and CDR2 SVGAGI. This CDR3 has 17 residues. The CDR3 loop is CASSPRGTGESNQPQHF. DNA of the CDR3: TGTGCCAGCAGTCCCAGGGGGACAGGTGAAAGCAATCAGCCCCAGCATTTT.

Points on this clonotype: Just one base apart from a much larger clone, this may be a read error. The V call is TRBV28, the J call TRBJ2-3; 12 bases are shared with TRBD2. The CDR3 is made up of 15 amino acids. The germline gives CDR1 MDHEN, CDR2 SYDVKM. V shed 4 bases and J 5 bases; nucleotides not matched to a gene: 4. For the CDR3, the DNA is TGTGCCAGCAGTTCAGGACTAGCGGGATTAGATACGCAGTATTTT. It is translated as CASSSGLAGLDTQYF.

For this clonotype: An end of the junction does not agree with germline; a read error may underlie this. The chain employs TRBV7-6 and TRBJ2-3; TRBD1 agrees at 9 bases. The CDR3 is made up of 15 amino acids. Germline V gives CDR1 SGHVS, CDR2 FNYEAQ. Written as DNA, the CDR3 is TGTGCCAGCAGCCCCGGGACAGGGTTCACAGGTACGCAGTATTTT. Protein sequence: CASSPGTGFTGTQYF.

In the case of this clonotype: The junction and the germline gene differ at one end; a read error may be behind it. The chain combines TRBV20-1 with TRBJ2-7; 11 bases align to TRBD1. Germline values: CDR1 DFQATT, CDR2 SNEGSKA (reference sequence). The CDR3 has 15 residues. This CDR3 is CSAREYRDRGYEQYF. In DNA form, the CDR3 reads TGCAGTGCCAGAGAATACCGGGACAGGGGGTACGAGCAGTACTTC.

The chain employs TRBV27 and TRBJ2-7; D possibly corresponds to TRBD1 (6 bases). The V end lost 6 bases, the J end lost 3 bases, and 24 bases lay between the germline ends. This CDR3 has 17 amino acids. The germline CDR1 and CDR2 sequences are MNHEY and SMNVEV (reference sequence). Here the CDR3 reads CASSSGGAQGTLYEQYF. In nucleotides, the CDR3 is TGTGCCAGCAGCTCTGGGGGCGCCCAGGGGACCCTCTACGAGCAGTACTTC.

This clonotype was recorded a few times. CDR3 sequence: CATRERTVYGYTF. In DNA form, the CDR3 reads TGTGCCACCAGGGAACGGACCGTCTATGGCTACACCTTC. The V and J genes are TRBV28 and TRBJ1-2, with D perhaps TRBD1 (5 bases). The V end lost 10 bases, the J end lost 4 bases, and 16 bases lay between the germline ends. This CDR3 contains 13 residues. Germline V CDR1 and CDR2: MDHEN, SYDVKM.

The chain is built from TRBV27 and TRBJ2-7, with D perhaps matching TRBD1 (7 bases). Trimming stripped 10 bases from V and 6 bases from J, with 19 bases between. This CDR3 is built from 13 residues. Germline V lookup: CDR1 MNHEY, CDR2 SMNVEV (reference sequence). The CDR3 here is CATHKEGAREQYF. CDR3 nucleotide sequence: TGTGCCACTCACAAGGAGGGGGCCCGCGAGCAGTACTTC.

This clonotype was detected only a few times. The V and J genes are TRBV28 and TRBJ2-7, with a tentative D call TRBD1 (6 bases). V was shortened by 6 bases and J by 6 bases, with 15 bases between the two germline ends. This CDR3 region has 13 residues. Germline CDR1 reads MDHEN; CDR2 reads SYDVKM. Written as DNA, the CDR3 is TGTGCCAGCAGCCTCAAGTGGGGGCTCGAGCAGTACTTC. This sequence encodes CASSLKWGLEQYF. Complete variable domain (other parts from reference TRBV28 and TRBJ2-7): DVKVTQSSRYLVKRTGEKVFLECVQDMDHENMFWYRQDPGLGLRLIYFSYDVKMKEKGDIPEGYSVSREKKERFSLILESASTNQTSMYLCASSLKWGLEQYFGPGTRLTVT.

The chain couples TRBV28 to TRBJ1-5; a possible D gene is TRBD1 (6 bases). Trimming stripped 2 bases from V and 3 bases from J, with 11 bases between. This CDR3 is built from 15 residues. The germline gives CDR1 MDHEN, CDR2 SYDVKM. CDR3 region: CASSLRGPYNQPQHF. In DNA form, the CDR3 reads TGTGCCAGCAGTTTACGGGGGCCTTACAATCAGCCCCAGCATTTT.

This clonotype was counted a few times. The rearrangement uses TRBV28 and TRBJ1-2; D remains ambiguous. Germline V CDR1 and CDR2: MDHEN, SYDVKM. CDR3 size: 11 residues. Trimming cost V 4 bases and J 5 bases, with 5 bases left between them. The chain's CDR3 is CASSSAYGYTF. CDR3 sequence (DNA): TGTGCCAGCAGTTCTGCTTATGGCTACACCTTC.

This clonotype has a handful of counts. Here the CDR3 DNA reads TGTGCCAGCAGCGCATTAGGGGGGACAGGAACCTACTCTGGAAACACCATATATTTT. Encoded protein: CASSALGGTGTYSGNTIYF. This sequence joins TRBV7-6 and TRBJ1-3, with TRBD1 matching over 8 bases. Looked up from germline, CDR1 is SGHVS and CDR2 is FNYEAQ. Losses at the gene ends were 5 bases for V and 0 bases for J; bases not matched to a gene: 15. CDR3 length: 19 residues. The full variable domain, with the rest looked up from reference TRBV7-6 and TRBJ1-3, is GAGVSQSPRYKVTKRGQDVALRCDPISGHVSLYWYRQALGQGPEFLTYFNYEAQQDKSGLPNDRFSAERPEGSISTLTIQRTEQRDSAMYRCASSALGGTGTYSGNTIYFGEGSWLTVV.

Only a few counts were recorded for this clonotype. This sequence joins TRBV6-1 and TRBJ1-2; maybe TRBD1 (6 bases). Trimming removed 5 bases from V and 6 bases from J, with 13 bases in between. The CDR3 totals 13 residues. Germline V lookup: CDR1 MNHNS, CDR2 SASEGT. The CDR3 is CASSYWGADGYTF. In DNA form, the CDR3 reads TGTGCCAGCAGTTACTGGGGGGCCGATGGCTACACCTTC.